Shown below are 20 T cell receptor beta chains from a single sample sequenced in a study of T-cell memory formation after mild COVID-19. Using its own MiXCR run on the 5' RACE reads, TCRdb lists one record per CDR3 protein. The table has about 320,000 distinct CDR3 sequences, around 15% seen once. Sequencing was done on a sample of PBMCs or a T cell subset sorted from them (not recorded which). Receptors originate from a man in his late teens or twenties who had mild COVID-19 (a few samples of this study predate the infection). Cell type and time point are not known.

This clonotype was seen a handful of times. The V call is TRBV1, the J call TRBJ1-2; the D call of TRBD1 is as the table states it, not checked on the DNA. TRBV1 is reported as a pseudogene. The CDR3 loop spans 12 amino acids. The chain's CDR3 is CTSNREGYGYTF. For the CDR3, the DNA is TGCACCAGCAACAGGGAAGGCTATGGCTACACCTTC.

This sequence joins TRBV7-9 and TRBJ1-5; weak D call: TRBD1 (5 bases). The V gene lost 6 bases and the J gene lost 5 bases, with 11 bases spanning the gap. The CDR3 has 13 residues. CDR1 is SEHNR, CDR2 FQNEAQ, per germline (reference sequence). The CDR3: CASRGGIDQPQHF. CDR3 coding DNA: TGTGCCAGCAGGGGGGGAATCGATCAGCCCCAGCATTTT.

This chain connects TRBV20-1 to TRBJ2-1, with TRBD2 identical over 16 bases. J was trimmed by 6 bases and V by 5 bases; bases with no gene match: 4. Germline CDR1 reads DFQATT; CDR2 reads SNEGSKA (reference sequence). The length of the CDR3 is 15 residues. The CDR3 loop is CSAGGTSGGGNEQFF. The CDR3 DNA reads as TGCAGTGCTGGCGGGACTAGCGGGGGGGGCAATGAGCAGTTCTTC.

The gene calls are TRBV7-2 and TRBJ2-7, with 9 bases identical to TRBD1. CDR1 SGHTA and CDR2 FQGNSA come from the germline V gene. The V gene end was trimmed by 5 bases and the J gene end by 1 base; junction bases not matched to a gene: 6. The CDR3 loop spans 15 amino acids. This chain's CDR3 is CASSRTGQGSYEQYF. The CDR3 nucleotides read TGTGCCAGCAGCCGAACGGGACAGGGTTCCTACGAGCAGTACTTC.

This clonotype was found many times. V usage is TRBV6-4 and J usage is TRBJ2-3, with TRBD2 identical over 9 bases. Germline CDR1 is MRHNA and CDR2 is SNTAGT. The CDR3 has 15 residues. The trim removed 3 bases at V and 4 bases at J, leaving 5 bases unmatched. This CDR3 reads CASSEGGGAADTQYF. The CDR3 nucleotides are TGTGCCAGCAGTGAAGGCGGGGGGGCCGCAGATACGCAGTATTTT.

The chain has TRBV9 and TRBJ2-5; the match to TRBD2 covers 8 bases. The CDR3 totals 16 residues. Per the germline V gene, CDR1 is SGDLS and CDR2 is YYNGEE. With 0 bases clipped from V and 1 base from J, the junction kept 5 bases outside the gene matches. This CDR3 reads CASSVGLAGIQETQYF. The CDR3 DNA follows: TGTGCCAGCAGCGTAGGGTTAGCGGGGATCCAAGAGACCCAGTACTTC.

A few counts support this clonotype. The chain joins TRBV20-1 to TRBJ1-1; D is ambiguous. The CDR3 runs to 13 residues. CDR1 is DFQATT and CDR2 is SNEGSKA in the germline V gene (reference sequence). V lost 0 bases and J lost 9, with 14 bases in between. The CDR3 here is CSARDSSGGKAFF. The CDR3 DNA reads as TGCAGTGCTAGAGATTCCTCTGGTGGTAAAGCTTTCTTT.

This clonotype was picked up a small number of times. This rearrangement joins TRBV12-3 or TRBV12-4 to TRBJ2-1; 7 nucleotides align to TRBD2. This CDR3 contains 14 residues. After removal of 5 bases from V and 8 bases from J, the junction contained 9 bases not matched to a gene. The CDR3 DNA reads as TGTGCCAGCAGTCCGCGGGAGAGGGGAGATGAGCAGTTCTTC. It translates to CASSPRERGDEQFF.

The chain recombines TRBV7-2 with TRBJ2-7; D is perhaps TRBD2 (6 bases). Germline V gene data show CDR1 as SGHTA and CDR2 as FQGNSA. The V end lost 7 bases, the J end lost 7 bases, and 17 bases lay between the germline ends. The CDR3 sequence is 13 residues long. CDR3 coding DNA: TGTGCCAGCACCCAGACGGGAGCGAGAGAGCAGTACTTC. Translation gives CASTQTGAREQYF.

This clonotype turned up a few times. CDR3 sequence (DNA): TGTGCCACCAGCAGACCGGGAGACAATGAGCAGTTCTTC. It is translated as CATSRPGDNEQFF. This chain connects TRBV15 to TRBJ2-1; the D gene is possibly TRBD2 (6 bases). Trimming cost V 2 bases and J 5 bases, with 7 bases left between them. The CDR3 totals 13 residues. Germline V gene lookup returns CDR1 LNHNV and CDR2 YYDKDF (reference sequence).

This clonotype showed up just a few times. This chain uses TRBV7-6 with TRBJ2-7; D possibly matches TRBD1 or TRBD2 (5 bases each). The V gene lost 1 base and the J gene lost 2 bases, with 6 bases spanning the gap. This CDR3 has 13 residues. Germline-derived CDR1 and CDR2 are SGHVS and FNYEAQ. The CDR3 loop reads CASSLGGTYEQYF. As DNA, the CDR3 is TGTGCCAGCAGCTTAGGGGGGACCTACGAGCAGTACTTC. Drawing the rest from reference TRBV7-6 and TRBJ2-7, the complete variable domain is GAGVSQSPRYKVTKRGQDVALRCDPISGHVSLYWYRQALGQGPEFLTYFNYEAQQDKSGLPNDRFSAERPEGSISTLTIQRTEQRDSAMYRCASSLGGTYEQYFGPGTRLTVT.

The CDR3, as DNA: TGTGCCAGCTCGTCCCGGGCCGACACTGAAGCTTTCTTT. Translated: CASSSRADTEAFF. V and J are TRBV18 and TRBJ1-1, with D hard to call. Per the germline V gene, CDR1 is KGHSH and CDR2 is LQKENI. Trimming left V 6 bases short and J 3 bases short, with 11 bases between. The CDR3 sequence is 13 residues long.

This clonotype was recorded at least ten times. The J gene is TRBJ2-3, the V gene TRBV7-2; D is possibly TRBD1 or TRBD2 (5 bases each). V lost 2 bases and J lost 2, with 11 bases in between. Per germline, CDR1 SGHTA and CDR2 FQGNSA. This CDR3 region has 15 residues. DNA of the CDR3: TGTGCCAGCAGCTTATCGGTGGGGGACACAGATACGCAGTATTTT. This gives the protein CASSLSVGDTDTQYF.

This clonotype has at least ten counts. The chain has TRBV4-1 and TRBJ1-5, with D possibly TRBD1 on 6 matching bases. The CDR3 spans 16 residues. Trimming pared 4 bases from V and 4 bases from J, leaving 17 bases between. CDR1 MGHRA and CDR2 YSYEKL come from the germline V gene. CDR3: CASSLKGVGANQPQHF. The CDR3 DNA is TGCGCCAGCAGCCTGAAGGGGGTTGGGGCTAATCAGCCCCAGCATTTT.

This clonotype was picked up one time. The CDR3 region is CASSQDDRGGDQPQHF. CDR3 nucleotide sequence: TGCGCCAGCAGCCAGGACGACAGGGGTGGAGATCAGCCCCAGCATTTT. This sequence joins TRBV4-3 and TRBJ1-5, with TRBD1 matching 8 bases. V dropped 3 bases and J dropped 5; count of bases not matched to a gene: 9. Per the germline V gene, CDR1 is LGHNA and CDR2 is YSLEER. CDR3 length equals 16 residues.

The CDR3 DNA is TGTGCCAGCACTGGGTCTGGGGCCAACGTCCTGACTTTC. It specifies CASTGSGANVLTF. V and J are TRBV6-2 or TRBV6-3 and TRBJ2-6; D is unresolved. Germline V CDR1 and CDR2: MNHEY, SVGEGT. This CDR3 has 13 residues. V dropped 7 bases and J dropped 1 base, with 5 bases sitting between them.

This chain links TRBV15 with TRBJ2-1, with 7 bases identical to TRBD1. Looked up from germline, CDR1 is LNHNV and CDR2 is YYDKDF (reference sequence). Losses at the gene ends were 3 bases for V and 0 bases for J; bases not matched to a gene: 8. This CDR3 is 17 amino acids long. CDR3 sequence: CATSSWTGWDSYNEQFF. CDR3 DNA: TGTGCCACCAGCAGTTGGACAGGTTGGGACTCCTACAATGAGCAGTTCTTC.

The CDR3: CASSPRPDDGYTF. The DNA for the CDR3 is TGTGCCAGCTCCCCCCGGCCGGACGATGGCTACACCTTC. The chain employs TRBV5-6 and TRBJ1-2; D not resolved. The CDR3 runs 13 residues. Trimming removed 7 bases from V and 6 bases from J, with 16 bases in between. Germline V gene sequence: CDR1 SGHDT, CDR2 YYEEEE.

The chain employs TRBV6-5 and TRBJ2-1, with a possible D match to TRBD2 (6 bases). This CDR3 region has 13 residues. Germline V CDR1 and CDR2: MNHEY, SVGAGI. V was cut by 6 bases and J by 12 bases, with 18 bases left in between. The CDR3: CASRTTAGFMQFF. CDR3 DNA sequence: TGTGCCAGCAGGACCACCGCGGGGTTCATGCAGTTCTTC.

This clonotype was counted only a few times. The chain uses TRBV28 and TRBJ1-5, with 8 nucleotides matching TRBD1. CDR1 and CDR2 from the germline V gene are MDHEN and SYDVKM. V trimming: 7 bases; J trimming: 3 bases; junction bases outside the gene matches: 11. The CDR3 has 16 residues. CDR3 sequence reads: CASTPGGVGANQPQHF. The CDR3 nucleotides read TGTGCCAGCACCCCAGGGGGCGTCGGCGCCAATCAGCCCCAGCATTTT.